This TCR beta chain originates from a study of Ad26.COV2.S vaccination and SARS-CoV-2 variants. Overall study context: Into the muscle, Ad26.COV2.S was dosed once or twice, 56 days apart. Study-level findings and limits: Total T cell responses, in the TCR breadth and depth analyses, may have been underestimated.

Stated treatment: over 15 received Ad26.COV2.S at low or high dose, single or two shots; 5 received placebo; per-sample allocation not given. Sampling happened 63 days after the first vaccine or placebo injection. As to this clone: The antigen is undetermined.

Trimming stripped 4 bases from V and 2 bases from J, with 12 bases between. Per the germline V gene, CDR1 is SGHDT and CDR2 is YYEEEE. The CDR3 covers 15 residues. TCRdb's copy holds only in-frame clones and misses some; the assay was immunoSEQ multiplex PCR. Of about 680,000 clones in the sample, 89% are singletons; the top ten hold approximately 1.5%. The sample consisted of peripheral blood, taken in a trial of Ad26.COV2.S vaccine versus placebo. The V call is TRBV5-6, the J call TRBJ2-2; D uncertain. The TCR was taken from a person aged 18 to 65 who received the Ad26.COV2.S COVID-19 vaccine or a placebo. CDR3 sequence reads: CASSPLRLNTGELFF. DNA of the CDR3: TGTGCCAGCAGCCCTCTGCGGCTTAACACCGGGGAGCTGTTTTTT.